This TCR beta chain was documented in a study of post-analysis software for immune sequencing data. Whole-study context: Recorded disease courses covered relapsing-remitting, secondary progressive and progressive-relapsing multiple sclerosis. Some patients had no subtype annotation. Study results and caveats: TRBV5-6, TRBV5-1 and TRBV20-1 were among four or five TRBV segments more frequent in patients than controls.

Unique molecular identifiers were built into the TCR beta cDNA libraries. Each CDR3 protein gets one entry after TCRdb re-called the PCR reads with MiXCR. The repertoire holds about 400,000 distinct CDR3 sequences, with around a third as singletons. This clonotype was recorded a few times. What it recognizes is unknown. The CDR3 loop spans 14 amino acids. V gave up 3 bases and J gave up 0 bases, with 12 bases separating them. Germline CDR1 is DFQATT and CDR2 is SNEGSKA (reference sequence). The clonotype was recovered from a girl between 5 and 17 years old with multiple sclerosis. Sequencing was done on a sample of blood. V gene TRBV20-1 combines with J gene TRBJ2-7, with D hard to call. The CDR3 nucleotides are TGCAGTGCTAGTAGGCGGAGAAGCTCCTACGAGCAGTACTTC. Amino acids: CSASRRRSSYEQYF.